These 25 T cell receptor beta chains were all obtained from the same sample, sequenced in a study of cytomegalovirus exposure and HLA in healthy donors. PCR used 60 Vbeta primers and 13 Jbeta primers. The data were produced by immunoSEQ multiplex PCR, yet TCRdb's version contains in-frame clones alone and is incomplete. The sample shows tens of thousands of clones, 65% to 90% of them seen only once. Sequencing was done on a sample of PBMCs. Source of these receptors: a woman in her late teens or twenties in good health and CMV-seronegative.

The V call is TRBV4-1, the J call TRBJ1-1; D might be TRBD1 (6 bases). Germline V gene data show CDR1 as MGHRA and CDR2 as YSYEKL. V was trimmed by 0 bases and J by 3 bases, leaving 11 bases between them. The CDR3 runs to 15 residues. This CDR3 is CASSQERGLDTEAFF. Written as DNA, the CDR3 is TGCGCCAGCAGCCAAGAGAGGGGGTTGGACACTGAAGCTTTCTTT.

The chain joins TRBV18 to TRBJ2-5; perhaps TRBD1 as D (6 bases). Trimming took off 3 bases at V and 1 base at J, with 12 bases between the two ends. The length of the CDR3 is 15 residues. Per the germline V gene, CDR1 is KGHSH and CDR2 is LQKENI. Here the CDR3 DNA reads TGTGCCAGCTCACCCGGGACAACGTTCCAAGAGACCCAGTACTTC. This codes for CASSPGTTFQETQYF. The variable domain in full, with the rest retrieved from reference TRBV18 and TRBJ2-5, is NAGVMQNPRHLVRRRGQEARLRCSPMKGHSHVYWYRQLPEEGLKFMVYLQKENIIDESGMPKERFSAEFPKEGPSILRIQQVVRGDSAAYFCASSPGTTFQETQYFGPGTRLLVL.

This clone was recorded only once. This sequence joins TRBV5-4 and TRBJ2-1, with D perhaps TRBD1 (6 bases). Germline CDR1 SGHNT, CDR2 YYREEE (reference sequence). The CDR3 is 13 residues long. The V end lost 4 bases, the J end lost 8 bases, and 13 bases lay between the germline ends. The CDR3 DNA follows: TGTGCCAGCAGCATACCCCCAGGGGATGAGCAGTTCTTC. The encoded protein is CASSIPPGDEQFF.

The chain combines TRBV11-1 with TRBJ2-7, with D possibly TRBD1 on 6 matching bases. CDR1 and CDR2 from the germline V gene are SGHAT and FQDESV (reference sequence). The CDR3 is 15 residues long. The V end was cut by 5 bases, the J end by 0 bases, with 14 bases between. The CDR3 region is CASSPLDRNSYEQYF. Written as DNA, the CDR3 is TGTGCCAGCAGCCCCCTGGACAGAAACTCCTACGAGCAGTACTTC.

CDR3 sequence (DNA): TGTGCCTGGAGTTTTCCTCGGGGGAACACTGAAGCTTTCTTT. Translation gives CAWSFPRGNTEAFF. The V and J genes are TRBV30 and TRBJ1-1, with D unclear. Trimming left V 2 bases short and J 1 base short, with 11 bases between. CDR1 and CDR2 (germline): GTSNPN, SVGIG (reference sequence). The CDR3 totals 14 residues.

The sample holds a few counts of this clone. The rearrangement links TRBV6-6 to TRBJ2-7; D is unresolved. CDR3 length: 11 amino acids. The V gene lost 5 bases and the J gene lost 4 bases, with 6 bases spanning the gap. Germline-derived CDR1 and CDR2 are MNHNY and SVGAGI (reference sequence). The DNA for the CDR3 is TGTGCCAGCAGTCCCTATTACGAGCAGTACTTC. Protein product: CASSPYYEQYF.

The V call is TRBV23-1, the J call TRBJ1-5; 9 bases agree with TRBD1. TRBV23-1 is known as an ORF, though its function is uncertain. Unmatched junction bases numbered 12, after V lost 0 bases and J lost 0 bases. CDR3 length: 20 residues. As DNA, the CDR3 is TGCGCCAGCAGTCAATCGGAGGACAGGGGATGGGATATTAGCAATCAGCCCCAGCATTTT. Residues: CASSQSEDRGWDISNQPQHF.

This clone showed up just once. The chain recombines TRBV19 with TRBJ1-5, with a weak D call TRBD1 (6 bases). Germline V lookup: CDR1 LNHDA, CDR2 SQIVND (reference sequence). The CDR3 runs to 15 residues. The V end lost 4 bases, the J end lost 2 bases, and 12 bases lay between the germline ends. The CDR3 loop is CASSRRNRGNQPQHF. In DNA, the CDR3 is TGTGCCAGTAGTAGGCGGAACAGGGGCAATCAGCCCCAGCATTTT.

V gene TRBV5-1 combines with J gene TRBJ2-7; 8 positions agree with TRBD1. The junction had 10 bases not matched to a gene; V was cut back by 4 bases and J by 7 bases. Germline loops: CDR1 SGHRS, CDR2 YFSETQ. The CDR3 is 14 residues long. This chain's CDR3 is CASSGEGQGREQYF. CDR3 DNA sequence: TGCGCCAGCAGCGGGGAAGGACAGGGTAGAGAGCAGTACTTC.

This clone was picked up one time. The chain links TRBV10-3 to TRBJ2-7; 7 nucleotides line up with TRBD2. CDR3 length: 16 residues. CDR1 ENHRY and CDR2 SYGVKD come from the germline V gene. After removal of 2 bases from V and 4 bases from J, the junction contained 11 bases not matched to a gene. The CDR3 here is CAISERGGGPQYEQYF. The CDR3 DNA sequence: TGTGCCATCAGTGAGCGCGGGGGAGGGCCCCAATACGAGCAGTACTTC.

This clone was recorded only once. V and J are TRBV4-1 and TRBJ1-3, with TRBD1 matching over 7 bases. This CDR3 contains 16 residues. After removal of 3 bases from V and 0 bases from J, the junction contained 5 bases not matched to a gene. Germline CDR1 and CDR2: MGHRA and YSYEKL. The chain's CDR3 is CASSQIQGYSGNTIYF. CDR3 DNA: TGCGCCAGCAGCCAGATACAGGGGTACTCTGGAAACACCATATATTTT.

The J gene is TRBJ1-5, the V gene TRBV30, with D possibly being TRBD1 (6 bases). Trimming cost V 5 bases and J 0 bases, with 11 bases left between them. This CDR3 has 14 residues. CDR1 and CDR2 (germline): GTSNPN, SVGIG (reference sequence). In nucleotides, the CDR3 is TGTGCCTGGTTGGGGGCCGGTAGCAATCAGCCCCAGCATTTT. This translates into CAWLGAGSNQPQHF.

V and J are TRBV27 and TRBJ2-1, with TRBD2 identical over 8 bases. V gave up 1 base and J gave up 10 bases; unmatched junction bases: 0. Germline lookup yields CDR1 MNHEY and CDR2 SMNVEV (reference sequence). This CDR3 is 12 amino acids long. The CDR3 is CASSLLAGEQFF. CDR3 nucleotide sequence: TGTGCCAGCAGTTTATTAGCGGGGGAGCAGTTCTTC.

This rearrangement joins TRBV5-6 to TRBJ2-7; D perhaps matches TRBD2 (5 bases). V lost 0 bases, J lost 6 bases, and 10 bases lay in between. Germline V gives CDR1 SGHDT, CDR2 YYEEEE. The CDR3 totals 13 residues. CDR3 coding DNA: TGTGCCAGCAGCTTGGGAACGGCGGGCGAGCAGTACTTC. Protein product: CASSLGTAGEQYF.

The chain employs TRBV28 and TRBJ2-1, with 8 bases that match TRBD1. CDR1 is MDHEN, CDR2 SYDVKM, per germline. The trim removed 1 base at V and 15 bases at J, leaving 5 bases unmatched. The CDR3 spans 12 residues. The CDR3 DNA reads TGTGCCAGCAGTTTATCGGACAGGGCCCCGTTCTTC. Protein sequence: CASSLSDRAPFF. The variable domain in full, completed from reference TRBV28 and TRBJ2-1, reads DVKVTQSSRYLVKRTGEKVFLECVQDMDHENMFWYRQDPGLGLRLIYFSYDVKMKEKGDIPEGYSVSREKKERFSLILESASTNQTSMYLCASSLSDRAPFFGPGTRLTVL.

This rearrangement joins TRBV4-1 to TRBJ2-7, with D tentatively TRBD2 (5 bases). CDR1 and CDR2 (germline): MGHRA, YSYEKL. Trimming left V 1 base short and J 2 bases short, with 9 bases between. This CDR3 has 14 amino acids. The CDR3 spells CASSQVSGTYEQYF. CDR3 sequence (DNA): TGCGCCAGCAGCCAAGTGAGCGGCACCTACGAGCAGTACTTC.

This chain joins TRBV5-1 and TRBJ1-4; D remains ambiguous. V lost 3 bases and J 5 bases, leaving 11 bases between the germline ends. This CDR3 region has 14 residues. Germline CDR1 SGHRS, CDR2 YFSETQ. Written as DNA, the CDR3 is TGCGCCAGCAGCTCCGATGGGCAGAATGAAAAACTGTTTTTT. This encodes CASSSDGQNEKLFF.

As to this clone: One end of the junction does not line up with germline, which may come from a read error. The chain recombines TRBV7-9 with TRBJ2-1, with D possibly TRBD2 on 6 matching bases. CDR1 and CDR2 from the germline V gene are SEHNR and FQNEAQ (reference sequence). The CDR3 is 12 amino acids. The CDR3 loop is CSSSHAGNEQFF. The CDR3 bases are TGTTCCAGCAGTCACGCGGGAAATGAGCAGTTCTTC.

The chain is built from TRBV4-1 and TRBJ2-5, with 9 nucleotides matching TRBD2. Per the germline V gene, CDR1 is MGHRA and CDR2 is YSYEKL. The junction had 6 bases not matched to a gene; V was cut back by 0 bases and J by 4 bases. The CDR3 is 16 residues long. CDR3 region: CASSQEVPSGVETQYF. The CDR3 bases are TGCGCCAGCAGCCAAGAGGTCCCTAGCGGGGTAGAGACCCAGTACTTC.

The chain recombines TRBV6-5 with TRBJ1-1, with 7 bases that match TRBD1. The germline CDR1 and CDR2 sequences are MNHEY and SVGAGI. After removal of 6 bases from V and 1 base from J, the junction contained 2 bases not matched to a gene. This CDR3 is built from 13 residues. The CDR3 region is CASRGGGNTEAFF. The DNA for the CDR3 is TGTGCCAGCAGAGGGGGCGGGAACACTGAAGCTTTCTTT.

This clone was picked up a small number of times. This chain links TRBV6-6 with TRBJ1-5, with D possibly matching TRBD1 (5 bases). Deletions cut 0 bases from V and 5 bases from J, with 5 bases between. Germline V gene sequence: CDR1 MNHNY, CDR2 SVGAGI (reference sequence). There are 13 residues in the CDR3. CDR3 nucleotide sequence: TGTGCCAGCAGTTACTCGACAGATCAGCCCCAGCATTTT. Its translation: CASSYSTDQPQHF.

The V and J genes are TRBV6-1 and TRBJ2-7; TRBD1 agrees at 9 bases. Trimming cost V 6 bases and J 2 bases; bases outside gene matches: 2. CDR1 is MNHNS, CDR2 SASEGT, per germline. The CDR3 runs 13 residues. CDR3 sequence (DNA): TGTGCCAGCAGCCGGACAGGGGCCTACGAGCAGTACTTC. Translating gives CASSRTGAYEQYF.

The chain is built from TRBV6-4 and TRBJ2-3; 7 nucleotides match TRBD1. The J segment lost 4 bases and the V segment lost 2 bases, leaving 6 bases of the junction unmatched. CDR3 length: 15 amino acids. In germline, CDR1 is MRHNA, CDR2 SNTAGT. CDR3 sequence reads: CASSDPNDRADTQYF. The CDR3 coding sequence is TGTGCCAGCAGTGACCCCAATGACAGGGCAGATACGCAGTATTTT.

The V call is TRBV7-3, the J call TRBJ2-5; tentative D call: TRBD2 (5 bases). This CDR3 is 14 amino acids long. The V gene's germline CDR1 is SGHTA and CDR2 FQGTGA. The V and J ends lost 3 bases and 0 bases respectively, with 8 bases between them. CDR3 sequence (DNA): TGTGCCAGCAGCTTTGCGGGTAACCAAGAGACCCAGTACTTC. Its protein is CASSFAGNQETQYF.

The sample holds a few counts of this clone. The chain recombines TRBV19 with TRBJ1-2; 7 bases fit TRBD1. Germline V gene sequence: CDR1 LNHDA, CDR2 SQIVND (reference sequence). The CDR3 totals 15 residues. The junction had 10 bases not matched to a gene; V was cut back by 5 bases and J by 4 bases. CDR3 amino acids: CASSLGTAKFYGYTF. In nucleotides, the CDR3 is TGTGCCAGTAGTCTCGGGACAGCTAAGTTCTATGGCTACACCTTC. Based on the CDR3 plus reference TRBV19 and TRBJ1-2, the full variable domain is DGGITQSPKYLFRKEGQNVTLSCEQNLNHDAMYWYRQDPGQGLRLIYYSQIVNDFQKGDIAEGYSVSREKKESFPLTVTSAQKNPTAFYLCASSLGTAKFYGYTFGSGTRLTVV.